The 7 T cell receptor beta chains reported below all come from one sample, sequenced in a study of beta chain features in type 1 diabetes (dated by TCRdb to between 2017 and 2018). Findings and caveats that apply to the study as a whole: Type 1 diabetes patients showed a moderate but significant shortening of TCRB CDR3 length in all four CD4+ subsets.

No antigens are known for them. Library prep was done by the immunoSEQ multiplex PCR assay. All of the isolated RNA was reverse transcribed with the High Capacity cDNA Reverse Transcription Kit, so expressed TCRB transcripts were sequenced. Here the immuneACCESS table is served through TCRdb, limited to in-frame sequences with V and J called. Missing clones are a known gap in these copies; in checked studies unresolved V genes cover under half, and the rest lacks a known reason. The table for this sample lists about 340,000 clones; approximately 10% of them were counted only once. Around 1% of the sample goes to the ten largest clones. The sequenced sample was central memory CD4+ T cells from blood. The receptors stem from a man between 25 and 39 years old with type 1 diabetes.

This clone was detected a few times. The J gene is TRBJ2-5, the V gene TRBV5-4; D is perhaps TRBD1 (7 bases). Germline V lookup: CDR1 SGHNT, CDR2 YYREEE (reference sequence). This CDR3 has 15 residues. Trimming pared 4 bases from V and 4 bases from J, leaving 17 bases between. The CDR3 DNA is TGTGCCAGCAGCGGCAGGGGGGAAGGGGTAGAGACCCAGTACTTC. Translation: CASSGRGEGVETQYF.

This clone was counted only a few times. The gene calls are TRBV27 and TRBJ2-1; D remains unclear. From germline, CDR1 is MNHEY and CDR2 SMNVEV (reference sequence). The CDR3 is 10 amino acids. The CDR3 nucleotides read TGTGCAGTTGGTCGGAATGAGCAGTTCTTC. It translates to CAVGRNEQFF.

A few counts support this clone. This sequence joins TRBV19 and TRBJ1-1; no firm D call. Germline CDR1 is LNHDA and CDR2 is SQIVND (reference sequence). V was cut by 5 bases and J by 4 bases, with 11 bases left in between. The CDR3 totals 13 residues. The CDR3 DNA reads as TGTGCCAGTAGTTTCCGTAAGGCCACTGAAGCTTTCTTT. Translation gives CASSFRKATEAFF.

The rearrangement uses TRBV5-1 and TRBJ2-2, with D possibly being TRBD1 or TRBD2 (5 bases each). There are 14 residues in the CDR3. V lost 4 bases to trimming and J lost 0 bases, with 7 bases between them. From germline, CDR1 is SGHRS and CDR2 YFSETQ. As DNA, the CDR3 is TGCGCCAGCAGCGGGGGTGCGAACACCGGGGAGCTGTTTTTT. Amino acid sequence: CASSGGANTGELFF. Variable domain in full (rest from reference TRBV5-1 and TRBJ2-2): KAGVTQTPRYLIKTRGQQVTLSCSPISGHRSVSWYQQTPGQGLQFLFEYFSETQRNKGNFPGRFSGRQFSNSRSEMNVSTLELGDSALYLCASSGGANTGELFFGEGSRLTVL.

This clone has a handful of counts. This sequence joins TRBV5-4 and TRBJ2-5, with D tentatively TRBD2 (5 bases). CDR1 and CDR2 from the germline V gene are SGHNT and YYREEE (reference sequence). The V and J ends lost 0 bases and 9 bases respectively, with 12 bases between them. The length of the CDR3 is 13 residues. Here the CDR3 DNA reads TGTGCCAGCAGCTTGGAGGCCGGGAAGGCCCAGTACTTC. Residues: CASSLEAGKAQYF.

This clone was counted a few times. CDR3 sequence: CASSLGLALNEQFF. As DNA, the CDR3 is TGTGCCAGCAGCTTGGGACTAGCTCTCAATGAGCAGTTCTTC. This chain links TRBV7-9 with TRBJ2-1; 9 nucleotides line up with TRBD2. The germline CDR1 and CDR2 sequences are SEHNR and FQNEAQ (reference sequence). The CDR3 length is 14 residues. Germline trimming cut 3 bases from V and 6 bases from J; bases unmatched to any gene: 3.

V and J are TRBV6-6 and TRBJ2-7, with D perhaps matching TRBD2 (6 bases). From germline, CDR1 is MNHNY and CDR2 SVGAGI (reference sequence). V gave up 2 bases and J gave up 6 bases, with 8 bases separating them. This CDR3 has 12 amino acids. The CDR3 DNA sequence: TGTGCCAGCAGTTACGGGAGGTCCGAGCAGTACTTC. Residues: CASSYGRSEQYF.